Described below is a single T cell receptor (beta chain) sequence and its context. This sample is drawn from a study of CD8 T cells in Susac syndrome. Whole-study context: The sequenced Susac syndrome patients included about 6 who had clinically active disease and about 8 who were in remission.

Trimming removed 4 bases at V and 12 bases at J, with 16 bases between. There are 12 residues in the CDR3. Per the germline V gene, CDR1 is SNHLY and CDR2 is FYNNEI. Random hexamers were used to reverse transcribe the RNA input (about 0.5 to 1 ug). Via MiXCR, TCRdb re-called the immunoSEQ multiplex PCR reads, giving one row per CDR3 protein. The data hold some 240,000 distinct CDR3 sequences, with about 95% observed a single time. CD8+ and CD4+ T cells taken from blood had their TCR beta sequenced. What was sequenced was CD4+ T cells from PBMCs. The TCR originated in a human donor with Susac syndrome. The chain uses TRBV2 and TRBJ2-7, with D possibly matching TRBD1 (5 bases). The CDR3 protein is CASSGWGGSRYF. The DNA of the CDR3 is TGTGCCAGCAGTGGTTGGGGCGGCTCGAGGTACTTC.